The TCR beta chain under discussion was sequenced for a study of T cell changes during pregnancy in multiple sclerosis. The CDR3 runs 18 residues. V gave up 5 bases and J gave up 4 bases; unmatched junction bases: 14. CDR1 is PRHDT and CDR2 is FYEKMQ in the germline V gene (reference sequence). This clone was detected once. Sequencing used immunoSEQ multiplex PCR; TCRdb keeps in-frame clones, though not all of them. This sample has some 120,000 clones, with roughly 90% found just once. The chain is built from TRBV13 and TRBJ2-2, with 9 positions matching TRBD2. The sequences come from peripheral blood, collected in the third trimester of pregnancy. The sequence was obtained from a female donor with multiple sclerosis, enrolled in a pregnancy study. The CDR3 bases are TGTGCCAGCAGCCTTGGCGGGAGGGTGTCTAGAAGCACCGGGGAGCTGTTTTTT. This encodes CASSLGGRVSRSTGELFF.